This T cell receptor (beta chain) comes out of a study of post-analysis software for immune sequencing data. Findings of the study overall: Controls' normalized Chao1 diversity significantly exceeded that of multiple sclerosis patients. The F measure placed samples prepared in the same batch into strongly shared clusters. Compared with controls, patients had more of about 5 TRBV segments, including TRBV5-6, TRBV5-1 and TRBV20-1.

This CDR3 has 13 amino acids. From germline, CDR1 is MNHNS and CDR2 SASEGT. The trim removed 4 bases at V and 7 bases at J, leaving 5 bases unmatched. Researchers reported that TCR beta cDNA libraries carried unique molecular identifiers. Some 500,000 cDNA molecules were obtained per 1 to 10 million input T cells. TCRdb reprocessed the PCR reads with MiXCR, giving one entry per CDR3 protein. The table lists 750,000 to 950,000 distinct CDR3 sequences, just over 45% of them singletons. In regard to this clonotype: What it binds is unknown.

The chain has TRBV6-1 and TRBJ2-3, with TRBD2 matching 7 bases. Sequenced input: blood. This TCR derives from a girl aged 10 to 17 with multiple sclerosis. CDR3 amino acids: CASSAGEGYTQYF. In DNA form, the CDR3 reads TGTGCCAGCAGTGCCGGGGAGGGGTATACGCAGTATTTT.